These 3 T cell receptor beta chains were all obtained from the same sample, sequenced in a study of radiation and T cells in renal cell carcinoma (dated by TCRdb to 2018 to 2021). Preparation of the library involved the immunoSEQ multiplex PCR assay. Not all clones reach the TCRdb copy of this immuneACCESS table, which keeps in-frame sequences only. Checked studies attribute under half of the gap to unresolved V genes and leave the rest unexplained. The sample profile shows approximately 150,000 clones; around 78% of them were found once. The top ten constitute under 25% of the sample. The intended sense of this specimen's time point label: baseline pretreatment blood. In the paper's terms, the treatment or condition label means: 15 Gy SBRT to primary tumor, nephrectomy 4 weeks later. The source material was blood, sampled from a patient whose treatment included radiotherapy and nephrectomy. These receptor sequences come from a woman aged 45-60 years with renal cell carcinoma.

The V and J genes are TRBV2 and TRBJ1-4, with TRBD1 matching 9 bases. The CDR3 spans 15 residues. The junction had 3 bases not matched to a gene; V was cut back by 4 bases and J by 3 bases. CDR1 is SNHLY and CDR2 is FYNNEI in the germline V gene. The CDR3 spells CASSGDRAANEKLFF. The CDR3 region has the DNA TGTGCCAGCAGTGGGGACAGGGCGGCTAATGAAAAACTGTTTTTT. The full variable domain, in which reference TRBV2 and TRBJ1-4 provide the parts outside the CDR3, is EPEVTQTPSHQVTQMGQEVILRCVPISNHLYFYWYRQILGQKVEFLVSFYNNEISEKSEIFDDQFSVERPDGSNFTLKIRSTKLEDSAMYFCASSGDRAANEKLFFGSGTQLSVL.

The rearrangement links TRBV27 to TRBJ2-7, with D possibly being TRBD2 (5 bases). The length of the CDR3 is 13 residues. The germline V gene encodes CDR1 MNHEY and CDR2 SMNVEV (reference sequence). Trimming took 5 bases from V and 4 from J, leaving 12 bases between them. This CDR3 is CASSMGSGYEQYF. CDR3 sequence (DNA): TGTGCCAGCAGTATGGGGAGTGGATACGAGCAGTACTTC.

The chain uses TRBV5-1 and TRBJ2-7; D unclear. The germline V gene encodes CDR1 SGHRS and CDR2 YFSETQ. V was clipped by 0 bases and J by 4 bases, with 14 bases between them. The CDR3 extends over 15 amino acids. CDR3 coding DNA: TGCGCCAGCAGCTTGGCCAGCGCCTTTTGGTACGAGCAGTACTTC. Its translation: CASSLASAFWYEQYF.